Listed here are 9 T cell receptor beta chains from one sample, sequenced in a study of blood T cell repertoires in COVID-19 (dated by TCRdb to 2018 to 2020). The library was prepared using the immunoSEQ multiplex PCR assay. TCRdb carries this immuneACCESS record with in-frame sequences only. Its versions omit some clonotypes, under half of them owing to an unresolved V gene in the studies checked, with the rest unexplained. This sample gives about 48,000 clones in total; 75% to 90% of them show up just once. Around a sixth of the sample belongs to the ten largest clones. The material sequenced was peripheral blood. These receptors all stem from a human donor in a cohort sampled during active COVID-19. The donor label of this sample is uncertain.

V and J are TRBV2 and TRBJ1-2, with D possibly TRBD1 on 6 matching bases. V gave up 3 bases and J gave up 3 bases, with 8 bases separating them. The CDR3 has 13 amino acids. Germline CDR1 SNHLY, CDR2 FYNNEI. In DNA, the CDR3 is TGTGCCAGCAGTGATTCAGGGGACTATGGCTACACCTTC. Its translation: CASSDSGDYGYTF.

The table lists this clone with many counts. This chain uses TRBV14 with TRBJ2-7; TRBD1 matches 7 bases. Germline trimming cut 4 bases from V and 2 bases from J; bases unmatched to any gene: 5. Germline V gene lookup returns CDR1 SGHDN and CDR2 FVKESK. The CDR3 length is 14 residues. This chain's CDR3 is CASSLDRAAYEQYF. CDR3 coding DNA: TGTGCCAGCAGCCTTGACAGGGCGGCCTACGAGCAGTACTTC.

The rearrangement links TRBV5-1 to TRBJ1-3; TRBD1 aligns across 8 bases. CDR1 and CDR2 (germline): SGHRS, YFSETQ. This CDR3 spans 16 amino acids. V was pared by 4 bases and J by 0 bases, with 6 bases of the junction left unmatched. The CDR3, as DNA: TGCGCCAGCAGCGCGGGACAGGCGAACTCTGGAAACACCATATATTTT. As protein: CASSAGQANSGNTIYF.

V gene TRBV28 combines with J gene TRBJ1-2, with 10 nucleotides matching TRBD1. CDR3 length: 14 residues. Germline trimming cut 6 bases from V and 3 bases from J; bases unmatched to any gene: 4. Per the germline V gene, CDR1 is MDHEN and CDR2 is SYDVKM. In DNA, the CDR3 is TGTGCCAGCAGCCGGGACAGGGGAGACTATGGCTACACCTTC. It translates to CASSRDRGDYGYTF.

V gene TRBV2 combines with J gene TRBJ1-6, with 9 bases fitting TRBD1. V lost 3 bases, J lost 9 bases, and 6 bases stayed unmatched. Germline V lookup: CDR1 SNHLY, CDR2 FYNNEI. This CDR3 has 15 residues. The DNA for the CDR3 is TGTGCCAGCAGTGAGGGACAGGGAATTTTTTCACCCCTCCACTTT. Residues: CASSEGQGIFSPLHF.

The rearrangement uses TRBV6-2 or TRBV6-3 and TRBJ2-2; D unresolved. Germline CDR1 is MNHEY and CDR2 is SVGEGT. Trimming took off 0 bases at V and 5 bases at J, with 16 bases between the two ends. This CDR3 is built from 17 residues. CDR3 region: CASSYSGFRIGTGELFF. As DNA, the CDR3 is TGTGCCAGCAGTTACTCTGGTTTCAGGATCGGAACCGGGGAGCTGTTTTTT.

This sequence joins TRBV2 and TRBJ1-1; TRBD1 might be the D (5 bases). CDR1 and CDR2 (germline): SNHLY, FYNNEI. The CDR3 is 14 amino acids. V shed 6 bases and J shed 5 bases, with 16 bases lying between them. CDR3 DNA: TGTGCCAGCAGCAAGACAGAGGCAGAGACTGAAGCTTTCTTT. This sequence encodes CASSKTEAETEAFF.

This clone was seen a single time. The chain combines TRBV19 with TRBJ1-5; perhaps TRBD1 as D (6 bases). The CDR3 runs to 16 residues. V was trimmed by 7 bases and J by 2 bases, leaving 18 bases between them. Germline CDR1 LNHDA, CDR2 SQIVND (reference sequence). This chain's CDR3 is CASTEILGAGNQPQHF. CDR3 DNA sequence: TGTGCCAGTACTGAAATATTGGGGGCTGGCAATCAGCCCCAGCATTTT.

This sequence joins TRBV21-1 and TRBJ2-7; the table's D gene call, TRBD2, was not cross checked with the DNA. TRBV21-1 is a known pseudogene. The CDR3 spans 16 residues. The CDR3: CASNIELAGGRCEQYF. CDR3 DNA sequence: TGTGCCAGCAACATCGAACTAGCGGGGGGTAGGTGCGAGCAGTACTTC.